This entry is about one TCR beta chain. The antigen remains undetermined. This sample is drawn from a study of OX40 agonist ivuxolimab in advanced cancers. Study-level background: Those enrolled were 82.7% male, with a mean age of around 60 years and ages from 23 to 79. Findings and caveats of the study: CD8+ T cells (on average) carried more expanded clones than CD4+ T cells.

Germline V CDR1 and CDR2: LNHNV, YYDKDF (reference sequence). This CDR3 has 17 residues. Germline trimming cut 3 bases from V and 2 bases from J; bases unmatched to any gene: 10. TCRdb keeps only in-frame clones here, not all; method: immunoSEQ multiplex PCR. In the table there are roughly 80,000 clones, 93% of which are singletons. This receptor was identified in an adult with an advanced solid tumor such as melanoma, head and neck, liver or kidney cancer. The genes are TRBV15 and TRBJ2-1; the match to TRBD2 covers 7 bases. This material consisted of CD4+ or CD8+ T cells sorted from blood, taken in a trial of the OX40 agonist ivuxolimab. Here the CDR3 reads CATSRSPLAAAYNEQFF. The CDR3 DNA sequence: TGTGCCACCAGCAGGTCACCTCTAGCGGCCGCCTACAATGAGCAGTTCTTC. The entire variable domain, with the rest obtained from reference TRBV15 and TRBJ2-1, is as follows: DAMVIQNPRYQVTQFGKPVTLSCSQTLNHNVMYWYQQKSSQAPKLLFHYYDKDFNNEADTPDNFQSRRPNTSFCFLDIRSPGLGDTAMYLCATSRSPLAAAYNEQFFGPGTRLTVL.